This section outlines one T cell receptor (beta chain) sequence together with its context. These data belong to a study of blood T cell repertoires in COVID-19. The germline V gene encodes CDR1 MNHNS and CDR2 SASEGT. The junction had 7 bases not matched to a gene; V was cut back by 4 bases and J by 5 bases. The CDR3 extends over 17 amino acids. The protocol was immunoSEQ multiplex PCR, while the TCRdb copy is restricted to in-frame clones and leaves out a portion. Among around 72,000 clones listed, 88% were seen once. This TCR came from a man aged 45-65 years with acute or convalescent COVID-19. The specimen was peripheral blood. The chain joins TRBV6-1 to TRBJ2-2; 13 bases are shared with TRBD2. The CDR3 DNA sequence: TGTGCCAGCAGTGCTACTAGCGGGGGGGCCGGAACCGGGGAGCTGTTTTTT. Translation gives CASSATSGGAGTGELFF.